The count of the clone carrying this T cell receptor beta chain is one. The CDR3 length is 13 residues. Trimming took 3 bases from V and 5 from J, leaving 11 bases between them. CDR1 is MNHEY, CDR2 SMNVEV, per germline (reference sequence). This specimen belongs to a study of blood T cell repertoires in COVID-19. Produced via immunoSEQ multiplex PCR; TCRdb's table is partial and in-frame only. The table includes about 140,000 clones, around 82% detected once. The chain joins TRBV27 to TRBJ2-7, with D uncertain. This TCR was recovered from a woman in her fifties or sixties with acute or convalescent COVID-19. Sequencing was carried out using peripheral blood. The CDR3 loop is CASSFSSNHEQYF. The CDR3 DNA is TGTGCCAGCAGTTTCTCTAGTAACCACGAGCAGTACTTC.